What follows are 3 T cell receptor beta chains derived from one specimen sequenced in a study of blood T cell repertoires in COVID-19. Sequencing was performed with immunoSEQ multiplex PCR; in TCRdb, only in-frame clones are kept and a portion is missing. The sample consists of roughly 250,000 clones, roughly 87% of them appearing once. Sequencing input: peripheral blood. These receptors were obtained from a man aged 55 to 70 who had recovered from COVID-19.

This chain uses TRBV12-3 or TRBV12-4 with TRBJ2-7; D remains unclear. V was shortened by 4 bases and J by 2 bases, with 9 bases between the two germline ends. This CDR3 comprises 13 residues. CDR3 bases: TGTGCCAGCAGTTCCGTCCGAGCCTACGAGCAGTACGTC. Its protein is CASSSVRAYEQYV.

The genes are TRBV2 and TRBJ1-5; 8 bases line up with TRBD1. The CDR3 spans 15 residues. Trimming took 4 bases from V and 7 from J; bases not matched to a gene: 9. Per the germline V gene, CDR1 is SNHLY and CDR2 is FYNNEI. This CDR3 reads CASSGGGQGGQPQHF. CDR3 nucleotide sequence: TGTGCCAGCAGTGGCGGAGGACAGGGAGGGCAGCCCCAGCATTTT.

This chain joins TRBV7-8 and TRBJ1-2; D remains ambiguous. Germline loops: CDR1 SGHVS, CDR2 FQNEAQ. This CDR3 is built from 15 residues. Trimming removed 0 bases at V and 0 bases at J, with 8 bases between. CDR3 protein: CASSLAPKPNYGYTF. The CDR3 DNA sequence: TGTGCCAGCAGCTTAGCACCGAAGCCTAACTATGGCTACACCTTC.